This T cell receptor (beta chain) was captured in a study of blood T cell repertoires in COVID-19. The V gene lost 7 bases and the J gene lost 2 bases, with 11 bases spanning the gap. The CDR3 is 14 residues long. The germline gives CDR1 MNHEY, CDR2 SVGAGI. As processed by the authors: From reference gene primer amplification, estimates of nucleated cell counts were derived. The method was immunoSEQ multiplex PCR; TCRdb's version includes in-frame clones alone and lacks a portion of them. V and J calls and clone size come straight from that table; D and trimming were deduced from the DNA. The data contain over 250,000 clones, about 88% of them singletons. This clone was seen a single time.

The clonotype comes from a man in his fifties or sixties who had recovered from COVID-19. Material: peripheral blood. The chain employs TRBV6-5 and TRBJ1-4, with D possibly being TRBD1 (5 bases). The CDR3 here is CASTNGGTNEKLFF. CDR3 bases: TGTGCCAGCACCAACGGGGGGACTAATGAAAAACTGTTTTTT.